The 5 T cell receptor beta chains below were found in one sample sequenced in a study of T cells after yellow fever vaccination. MiXCR, applied by TCRdb to the 5' RACE reads, yields one record per CDR3 protein. The repertoire consists of some 290,000 distinct CDR3 sequences, with over 8.5% occurring once and the leading ten covering about 3%. The sample here was CD4+ T cells sorted from PBMCs, taken 45 days after the yellow fever booster vaccination. All receptors derive from a man younger than 30 who received the YFV17D yellow fever vaccine.

As for this clonotype: Compared with germline, one end of the junction differs, possibly owing to a read error. In DNA form, the CDR3 reads TGTGCCACCAGCACGGCAGGGCCCCAGGATTTT. Translated, it gives CATSTAGPQDF. This sequence joins TRBV19 and TRBJ1-5; possible D gene TRBD1, 5 bases. Germline assignment: CDR1 LNHDA and CDR2 SQIVND (reference sequence). The CDR3 totals 11 residues.

Ten or more counts support this clonotype. CDR3 sequence (DNA): TGCGCCAGCAGTCAACCCCCGGGGCCGATTAGGGAGCAGTACGTC. It encodes CASSQPPGPIREQYV. The genes are TRBV23-1 and TRBJ2-7, with D perhaps TRBD1 or TRBD2 (5 bases each). TRBV23-1 belongs to the ORF category, with a function that is uncertain. The CDR3 extends over 15 amino acids. Trimming left V 2 bases short and J 7 bases short, with 18 bases between.

The chain is built from TRBV6-4 and TRBJ1-6, with D maybe TRBD1 (6 bases). The length of the CDR3 is 16 residues. V was clipped by 4 bases and J by 10 bases, with 20 bases between them. CDR1 and CDR2 (germline): MRHNA, SNTAGT. The CDR3 sequence is CASSVPVGTPWSPLHF. CDR3 nucleotide sequence: TGTGCCAGCAGTGTCCCCGTGGGGACACCATGGTCACCCCTCCACTTT.

This chain links TRBV20-1 with TRBJ1-1; weak D call: TRBD1 (6 bases). V shed 6 bases and J shed 1 base, with 15 bases lying between them. The CDR3 totals 14 residues. CDR1 is DFQATT, CDR2 SNEGSKA, per germline (reference sequence). This chain's CDR3 is CSAHPGASNTEAFF. The CDR3 DNA reads TGCAGTGCCCACCCGGGGGCCTCGAACACTGAAGCTTTCTTT.

This clonotype was seen a few times. V usage is TRBV24-1 and J usage is TRBJ2-1; 11 positions match TRBD1. V gave up 4 bases and J gave up 6 bases; unmatched junction bases: 4. Germline-derived CDR1 and CDR2 are KGHDR and SFDVKD. The CDR3 contains 15 residues. In DNA form, the CDR3 reads TGTGCCACCAGTGACCCCGGACAGGGGGCCAATGAGCAGTTCTTC. Translation gives CATSDPGQGANEQFF.